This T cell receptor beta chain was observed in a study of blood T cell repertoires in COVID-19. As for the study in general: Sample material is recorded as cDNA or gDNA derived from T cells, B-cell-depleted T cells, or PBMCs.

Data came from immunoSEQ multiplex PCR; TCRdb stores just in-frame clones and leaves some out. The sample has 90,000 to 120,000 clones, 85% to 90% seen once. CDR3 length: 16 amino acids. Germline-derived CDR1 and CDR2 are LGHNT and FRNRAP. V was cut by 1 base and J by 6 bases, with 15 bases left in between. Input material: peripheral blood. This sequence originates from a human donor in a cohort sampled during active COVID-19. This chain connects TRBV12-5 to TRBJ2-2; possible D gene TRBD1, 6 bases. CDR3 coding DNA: TGTGCTAGTGGTTTGGCCGGAACAGGGTCGGCCGGGGAGCTGTTTTTT. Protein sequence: CASGLAGTGSAGELFF.